This T cell receptor beta chain came from a study of blood T cell repertoires in COVID-19. The wider study: The study drew acute and convalescent COVID-19 samples from the United States, Italy and Spain. T cells, B-cell-depleted T cells, or PBMCs supplied cDNA or gDNA.

As handled by the study authors: Cell counts per sample came from amplifying reference gene primers. Clones were read by immunoSEQ multiplex PCR, and TCRdb kept only the in-frame ones, dropping some. V, J and clone size reflect that table, while D and trimming were determined from the DNA. The table lists over 150,000 clones, around 74% of them singletons, with around 3.5% in the top ten. The CDR3 runs 14 residues. Trimming left V 3 bases short and J 5 bases short, with 11 bases between. The germline V gene encodes CDR1 KGHSH and CDR2 LQKENI. The chain is built from TRBV18 and TRBJ1-5, with D perhaps TRBD1 (6 bases). Sequencing input: peripheral blood. This TCR came from an elderly woman with acute or convalescent COVID-19. The CDR3 reads CASSPNRVDQPQHF. Here the CDR3 DNA reads TGTGCCAGCTCACCCAACAGGGTTGATCAGCCCCAGCATTTT. Full variable domain (remainder filled in from reference TRBV18 and TRBJ1-5): NAGVMQNPRHLVRRRGQEARLRCSPMKGHSHVYWYRQLPEEGLKFMVYLQKENIIDESGMPKERFSAEFPKEGPSILRIQQVVRGDSAAYFCASSPNRVDQPQHFGDGTRLSIL.